This entry concerns a single T cell receptor beta chain. What it binds is unknown. Trimming took off 2 bases at V and 5 bases at J, with 14 bases between the two ends. CDR3 length equals 14 residues. Per the germline V gene, CDR1 is SGHRS and CDR2 is YFSETQ. The protocol was immunoSEQ multiplex PCR, while the TCRdb copy is restricted to in-frame clones and leaves out a portion. Found here are about 470,000 clones, 79% of them singletons; the top ten hold about 13%. Adult donors, all healthy and HIV-negative, had no recent acute infections or vaccinations. All the donors were Caucasian adults who lived in Nashville, Tennessee. The sample originates from a study of shared clonotypes between healthy human individuals. Study conclusions and caveats: Only blood underwent sampling, and tissue repertoires likely differ. Genetic and exposure-history diversity was limited by the few donors.

This TCR derives from a woman between 35 and 50 years old in good health. Some clones in this sample may be carry-over from other donors' samples. Sequenced: PBMCs. The V call is TRBV5-1, the J call TRBJ2-7; D might be TRBD1 (7 bases). As DNA, the CDR3 is TGCGCCAGCAGCTTAATGGACAGGACTAACGAGCAGTACTTC. This encodes CASSLMDRTNEQYF. The full variable domain, completed using reference TRBV5-1 and TRBJ2-7, is KAGVTQTPRYLIKTRGQQVTLSCSPISGHRSVSWYQQTPGQGLQFLFEYFSETQRNKGNFPGRFSGRQFSNSRSEMNVSTLELGDSALYLCASSLMDRTNEQYFGPGTRLTVT.